The 7 T cell receptor beta chains presented below share a single source sample, sequenced in a study of T-cell memory formation after mild COVID-19. Via MiXCR, TCRdb re-called the 5' RACE reads, giving one row per CDR3 protein. The data contain about 190,000 distinct CDR3 sequences, around 30% of them singletons. The sample was PBMCs or a T cell subset sorted from them (not recorded which). The origin of the receptors is an adult woman who had mild COVID-19 (a few samples of this study predate the infection). Cell type and time point are not known.

The chain recombines TRBV29-1 with TRBJ1-1; no clear D gene. V was cut by 4 bases and J by 0 bases, with 15 bases left in between. The CDR3 has 15 amino acids. Germline V gene data show CDR1 as SQVTM and CDR2 as ANQGSEA. The CDR3 is CSVGSWGYMNTEAFF. Written as DNA, the CDR3 is TGCAGCGTTGGTTCCTGGGGATACATGAACACTGAAGCTTTCTTT.

The chain is built from TRBV7-9 and TRBJ1-1, with 7 bases that match TRBD1. J was trimmed by 1 base and V by 3 bases; bases with no gene match: 17. The germline V gene has CDR1 SEHNR and CDR2 FQNEAQ (reference sequence). The CDR3 covers 19 residues. CDR3 coding DNA: TGTGCCAGCAGCTTCGGTGGTGTGGCAGGGGGAATTAGGAACACTGAAGCTTTCTTT. Amino acids: CASSFGGVAGGIRNTEAFF.

The rearrangement uses TRBV4-1 and TRBJ2-3; D gene unclear. The CDR3 consists of 14 residues. V lost 4 bases to trimming and J lost 1 base, with 9 bases between them. The germline V gene has CDR1 MGHRA and CDR2 YSYEKL. The CDR3 spells CASSPRLGTDTQYF. The CDR3, as DNA: TGCGCCAGCAGCCCCCGGCTCGGCACAGATACGCAGTATTTT.

The CDR3 DNA follows: TGTGCCAGCAGCTTGAGACAGTTCACAGATACGCAGTATTTT. It codes for CASSLRQFTDTQYF. The chain carries TRBV7-2 and TRBJ2-3, with D perhaps matching TRBD1 (5 bases). Germline-derived CDR1 and CDR2 are SGHTA and FQGNSA. CDR3 length equals 14 residues. The ends were cut back, 3 bases at V and 2 bases at J, with 9 bases in the middle.

This clonotype showed up just a few times. J is TRBJ2-1 and V is TRBV6-5, with D perhaps assigned TRBD1 or TRBD2 (6 bases each). Per germline, CDR1 MNHEY and CDR2 SVGAGI. Deletions cut 4 bases from V and 5 bases from J, with 15 bases between. CDR3 length equals 15 residues. DNA for the CDR3: TGTGCCAGCAGTTGGTCTCGGAGGGGGGACAATGAGCAGTTCTTC. This encodes CASSWSRRGDNEQFF.

This clonotype was detected a few times. The chain uses TRBV15 and TRBJ2-7; D gene uncertain. From germline, CDR1 is LNHNV and CDR2 YYDKDF (reference sequence). CDR3 length: 14 amino acids. Deletions cut 0 bases from V and 7 bases from J, with 13 bases between. The CDR3 DNA reads TGTGCCACCAGCAGAGATCGTGGGTTATCGGAGCAGTACTTC. Its protein product is CATSRDRGLSEQYF.

This clonotype was detected a few times. The chain joins TRBV12-3 or TRBV12-4 to TRBJ2-4; D is perhaps TRBD1 or TRBD2 (5 bases each). The CDR3 spans 15 residues. V lost 6 bases and J lost 1, with 13 bases in between. CDR3 in amino acids: CASSWDLRAKNIQYF. CDR3 DNA: TGTGCCAGCAGCTGGGACCTTAGGGCCAAAAACATTCAGTACTTC.